The sequence of this T cell receptor beta chain was determined in a study of blood T cell repertoires in COVID-19. Study as a whole: Whether acute or convalescent, the COVID-19 samples came from the United States, Italy and Spain. T cells, B-cell-depleted T cells, or PBMCs provided the cDNA or gDNA that served as material.

Trimming took off 4 bases at V and 5 bases at J, with 9 bases between the two ends. CDR1 and CDR2 (germline): SGHRS, YFSETQ. The CDR3 sequence is 13 residues long. Per the original methods: Scientists estimated how many nucleated cells there were by amplifying reference gene primers. TCRdb keeps only in-frame clones here, not all; method: immunoSEQ multiplex PCR. The V and J calls and clone size were taken over from that table, and D and trimming were inferred from the DNA. Of about 140,000 clones listed, 75% to 80% are singletons. Sequencing input: peripheral blood. The chain combines TRBV5-1 with TRBJ2-2; the D gene is possibly TRBD1 (5 bases). The receptor was isolated from a woman in her forties or fifties with active or convalescent COVID-19. CDR3 sequence (DNA): TGCGCCAGCAGCATTCAGGGTACCGGGGAGCTGTTTTTT. As protein: CASSIQGTGELFF.